The T cell receptor (beta chain) described here comes from a study of regulatory T cells in long-lasting Graves disease. Time point indicated: newly diagnosed GD, antithyroid drugs for less than 3 months. Scientists built the TCR library using RNA that was extracted from PBMCs. This CDR3 is 14 amino acids long. J lost 15 bases, V lost 5 bases, and 13 bases had no gene match. Germline V lookup: CDR1 SGHRS, CDR2 YFSETQ. This clonotype was found many times. Construction of TCR beta libraries relied on iRepertoire HTBI primers and on Arm-PCR targeting CDR3 regions. Via MiXCR, TCRdb re-called the multiplex PCR reads, giving one row per CDR3 protein. The profile shows under 500,000 distinct CDR3 sequences, roughly 17% of them singletons. This sample was also put to use in a study of T cells in Graves' hyperthyroidism and ophthalmopathy. Per that study: Pregnant or lactating patients were excluded, as were those with uncontrolled infection or other autoimmune disease. In simple terms, a model built on 13 V-J features told ophthalmopathy apart from stable hyperthyroidism.

This clonotype was obtained from a woman aged 25 to 39 with Graves disease. Material: peripheral blood mononuclear cells (PBMCs), obtained at new diagnosis, from a patient treated with antithyroid drugs. The J gene is TRBJ2-1, the V gene TRBV5-1; 11 nucleotides align to TRBD2. In nucleotides, the CDR3 is TGCGCCAGCAGTCCCGGGGTAGCGGGAGGGCAACGGTTCTTC. Translating gives CASSPGVAGGQRFF.